This T cell receptor (beta chain) was identified in a study of T cells in Graves' hyperthyroidism and ophthalmopathy. This clonotype was observed many times. RNA transcripts gave rise to amplified TCR beta CDR3 regions. With the HTBI primer set, the TCR CDR3 went through a first round of RT-PCR. TCRdb independently ran MiXCR on the multiplex PCR reads; one entry per CDR3 protein. Of around 350,000 distinct CDR3 sequences listed, roughly 15% are singletons. Material: blood. The receptor was derived from a woman in her thirties with Graves' ophthalmopathy.

The CDR3 reads CASRGLAGTETQYF. The CDR3 region has the DNA TGTGCCAGCAGAGGACTAGCGGGCACAGAGACCCAGTACTTC. The chain links TRBV12-3 or TRBV12-4 to TRBJ2-5; 11 bases match TRBD2. J lost 4 bases, V lost 6 bases, and 4 bases had no gene match. This CDR3 is built from 14 residues.